The 31 T cell receptor beta chains in this list originate from one sample, sequenced in a study of blood T cell repertoires in COVID-19. Libraries were prepared by immunoSEQ multiplex PCR; TCRdb keeps only in-frame clonotypes and omits some of them. The table shows over 60,000 clones, with about 89% occurring only once. Input material: peripheral blood. These receptors came from a woman in her sixties with acute or convalescent COVID-19.

The chain carries TRBV6-4 and TRBJ1-6, with D perhaps TRBD1 (6 bases). CDR3 size: 15 residues. Germline V lookup: CDR1 MRHNA, CDR2 SNTAGT. With 7 bases removed from V and 6 bases from J, the gap between germline ends came to 16 bases. The chain's CDR3 is CASIQGRGFNSPLHF. The CDR3 DNA is TGTGCCAGCATCCAGGGGAGAGGCTTTAATTCACCCCTCCACTTT.

This chain uses TRBV19 with TRBJ2-5; 7 nucleotides match TRBD1. Trimming at V came to 4 bases and at J to 2 bases, leaving 4 bases not matched to a gene. The CDR3 has 14 amino acids. CDR1 and CDR2 from the germline V gene are LNHDA and SQIVND (reference sequence). The CDR3 loop is CASSTRDRQETQYF. The CDR3 DNA sequence: TGTGCCAGTAGTACCCGGGACAGACAAGAGACCCAGTACTTC.

This clone was detected only once. V usage is TRBV19 and J usage is TRBJ2-3; tentatively, D is TRBD1 (7 bases). The length of the CDR3 is 15 residues. Germline CDR1 reads LNHDA; CDR2 reads SQIVND (reference sequence). V lost 3 bases and J 2 bases, leaving 12 bases between the germline ends. The CDR3 loop reads CASSIAGQYTDTQYF. The CDR3, as DNA: TGTGCCAGTAGTATCGCGGGACAGTACACAGATACGCAGTATTTT.

The chain joins TRBV5-1 to TRBJ2-2, with 7 bases matching TRBD1. Looked up from germline, CDR1 is SGHRS and CDR2 is YFSETQ. The CDR3 is 15 amino acids. V was pared by 0 bases and J by 5 bases, with 4 bases of the junction left unmatched. The CDR3 DNA reads TGCGCCAGCAGCTTGGACAGGGGAAGGACCGGGGAGCTGTTTTTT. It specifies CASSLDRGRTGELFF.

This chain connects TRBV19 to TRBJ1-6; tentative D call: TRBD1 (6 bases). Trimming took 5 bases from V and 9 from J, leaving 14 bases between them. This CDR3 spans 14 amino acids. Germline V CDR1 and CDR2: LNHDA, SQIVND (reference sequence). This CDR3 reads CASSRQDGGSPLHF. The CDR3 bases are TGTGCCAGTAGTCGACAGGACGGCGGTTCACCCCTCCACTTT.

The chain joins TRBV6-5 to TRBJ2-7; tentative D call: TRBD2 (5 bases). V was clipped by 8 bases and J by 4 bases, with 15 bases between them. Germline CDR1 reads MNHEY; CDR2 reads SVGAGI. This CDR3 has 13 residues. Here the CDR3 DNA reads TGTGCCAGCGGCCGGGGAGTGGAGTACGAGCAGTACTTC. Protein product: CASGRGVEYEQYF.

The chain couples TRBV7-9 to TRBJ2-5; D possibly corresponds to TRBD1 (5 bases). The germline V and J ends were trimmed by 6 bases and 5 bases, with 10 bases remaining between them. CDR1 SEHNR and CDR2 FQNEAQ come from the germline V gene (reference sequence). The CDR3 has 12 residues. CDR3 protein: CASSPQGETQYF. The CDR3 DNA reads TGTGCCAGCAGTCCTCAGGGCGAGACCCAGTACTTC.

V usage is TRBV24-1 and J usage is TRBJ1-2, with 10 bases lining up with TRBD1. Germline V gene data show CDR1 as KGHDR and CDR2 as SFDVKD. This CDR3 is built from 18 residues. The ends lost 4 bases at V and 4 bases at J; junction bases unmatched: 14. CDR3 coding DNA: TGTGCCACCAGTGAACCCGGCCTCGAGGGACAGGGGCCCTATGGCTACACCTTC. Translated, it gives CATSEPGLEGQGPYGYTF.

This clone occurred once. The chain couples TRBV18 to TRBJ2-1, with TRBD2 matching 8 bases. This CDR3 region has 15 residues. V was pared by 5 bases and J by 2 bases, with 5 bases of the junction left unmatched. CDR1 is KGHSH and CDR2 is LQKENI in the germline V gene. The DNA of the CDR3 is TGTGCCAGCTCAAGGGCGGGGGGAACCTACAATGAGCAGTTCTTC. This translates into CASSRAGGTYNEQFF.

The chain combines TRBV7-7 with TRBJ2-5, with 10 bases identical to TRBD1. This CDR3 has 15 amino acids. Germline V gives CDR1 SSHAT, CDR2 FNYEAQ (reference sequence). V lost 5 bases to trimming and J lost 5 bases; unmatched junction nucleotides: 8. CDR3 DNA: TGTGCCAGCAGCAATCGGGACAGGGGCGGTGAGACCCAGTACTTC. Translation gives CASSNRDRGGETQYF.

The chain recombines TRBV2 with TRBJ1-2, with D uncertain. This CDR3 has 16 residues. In germline, CDR1 is SNHLY, CDR2 FYNNEI. Between the trimmed V and J ends, which lost 5 bases and 1 base, there was a span of 17 bases. The CDR3: CASSLTRSSFNYGYTF. The CDR3 nucleotides are TGTGCCAGCAGTTTGACAAGGTCCTCGTTTAACTATGGCTACACCTTC. Filled out from reference TRBV2 and TRBJ1-2, the complete variable domain reads EPEVTQTPSHQVTQMGQEVILRCVPISNHLYFYWYRQILGQKVEFLVSFYNNEISEKSEIFDDQFSVERPDGSNFTLKIRSTKLEDSAMYFCASSLTRSSFNYGYTFGSGTRLTVV.

The rearrangement joins TRBV6-2 or TRBV6-3 to TRBJ1-4, with 10 bases aligning to TRBD1. V was pared by 2 bases and J by 10 bases, with 7 bases of the junction left unmatched. Per the germline V gene, CDR1 is MNHEY and CDR2 is SVGEGT. There are 15 residues in the CDR3. The CDR3 region has the DNA TGTGCCAGCAGTTACGGGACAGGGGTGGAGCGAAAACTGTTTTTT. Its protein is CASSYGTGVERKLFF.

V gene TRBV7-2 combines with J gene TRBJ2-7, with TRBD1 matching over 9 bases. The CDR3 extends over 16 amino acids. The germline gives CDR1 SGHTA, CDR2 FQGNSA. The junction had 8 bases not matched to a gene; V was cut back by 1 base and J by 4 bases. The CDR3 DNA reads TGTGCCAGCAGCTTAGGGAAATTGGGGACAGGGTACGAGCAGTACTTC. As protein: CASSLGKLGTGYEQYF. Using reference TRBV7-2 and TRBJ2-7 for the parts outside the CDR3, the full variable domain is GAGVSQSPSNKVTEKGKDVELRCDPISGHTALYWYRQSLGQGLEFLIYFQGNSAPDKSGLPSDRFSAERTGGSVSTLTIQRTQQEDSAVYLCASSLGKLGTGYEQYFGPGTRLTVT.

The rearrangement joins TRBV20-1 to TRBJ2-3; TRBD2 agrees at 7 bases. The V gene's germline CDR1 is DFQATT and CDR2 SNEGSKA (reference sequence). This CDR3 contains 15 residues. The V and J ends lost 3 bases and 5 bases, in that order; junction bases with no gene match: 11. CDR3 sequence (DNA): TGCAGTGCTAGTACGGCGGGGGAGGCGGGAGATACGCAGTATTTT. The encoded protein is CSASTAGEAGDTQYF.

This clone was seen once. The rearrangement links TRBV3-1 (or the pseudogene TRBV3-2) to TRBJ2-3, with 8 bases lining up with TRBD2. V shed 1 base, J shed 1 base, and the junction held 4 bases outside the gene matches. Germline-derived CDR1 and CDR2 are LGHDT and YNNKEL (reference sequence). The CDR3 loop spans 16 amino acids. In DNA form, the CDR3 reads TGTGCCAGCAGCCAAGGGGGCGGGGGGCGCACAGATACGCAGTATTTT. Translation gives CASSQGGGGRTDTQYF.

The chain combines TRBV7-9 with TRBJ2-1; 9 bases align to TRBD2. Germline CDR1 reads SEHNR; CDR2 reads FQNEAQ (reference sequence). V shed 5 bases, J shed 7 bases, and the junction held 12 bases outside the gene matches. This CDR3 is 16 amino acids long. In DNA, the CDR3 is TGTGCCAGCAGCATTCTCCGCAGGCGGGGGGGAAATGAGCAGTTCTTC. Its protein is CASSILRRRGGNEQFF. The entire variable domain, with the rest obtained from reference TRBV7-9 and TRBJ2-1, is as follows: DTGVSQNPRHKITKRGQNVTFRCDPISEHNRLYWYRQTLGQGPEFLTYFQNEAQLEKSRLLSDRFSAERPKGSFSTLEIQRTEQGDSAMYLCASSILRRRGGNEQFFGPGTRLTVL.

The genes are TRBV10-1 and TRBJ2-2, with TRBD1 matching over 9 bases. V trimming: 6 bases; J trimming: 3 bases; junction bases outside the gene matches: 2. This CDR3 region has 14 residues. Germline-derived CDR1 and CDR2 are WNHNN and SYGVQD (reference sequence). The DNA for the CDR3 is TGCGCCAGCAGACAGGGGGCAGACACCGGGGAGCTGTTTTTT. Its translation is CASRQGADTGELFF.

The rearrangement links TRBV6-6 to TRBJ1-1; D remains ambiguous. The CDR3 runs to 12 residues. Germline loops: CDR1 MNHNY, CDR2 SVGAGI (reference sequence). V lost 3 bases, J lost 4 bases, and 6 bases lay in between. The CDR3, as DNA: TGTGCCAGCAGTTATCGGAGCACTGAAGCTTTCTTT. The encoded protein is CASSYRSTEAFF.

The chain combines TRBV19 with TRBJ1-1; 8 bases match TRBD1. With V trimmed by 4 bases and J by 5 bases, 9 bases remained unmatched. CDR3 length: 15 amino acids. The V gene's germline CDR1 is LNHDA and CDR2 SQIVND (reference sequence). CDR3: CASSNRQGRGTEAFF. The DNA for the CDR3 is TGTGCCAGTAGTAACCGACAGGGGAGAGGGACTGAAGCTTTCTTT.

V and J are TRBV6-1 and TRBJ1-5; a possible D gene is TRBD1 (6 bases). The CDR3 loop spans 17 amino acids. The germline V and J ends were trimmed by 2 bases and 0 bases, with 14 bases remaining between them. The V gene's germline CDR1 is MNHNS and CDR2 SASEGT. The CDR3 DNA follows: TGTGCCAGCAGTGAAACGGTGCGACAGGCTAGCAATCAGCCCCAGCATTTT. This translates into CASSETVRQASNQPQHF.

The genes are TRBV7-2 and TRBJ2-5; 8 bases fit TRBD2. Germline CDR1 SGHTA, CDR2 FQGNSA. V trimming: 4 bases; J trimming: 3 bases; junction bases outside the gene matches: 10. The CDR3 extends over 16 amino acids. The CDR3 DNA reads as TGTGCCAGCAGCTCCAGAACCGGGACTAGTGAAGAGACCCAGTACTTC. Translating gives CASSSRTGTSEETQYF. The full variable domain, in which reference TRBV7-2 and TRBJ2-5 provide the parts outside the CDR3, is GAGVSQSPSNKVTEKGKDVELRCDPISGHTALYWYRQSLGQGLEFLIYFQGNSAPDKSGLPSDRFSAERTGGSVSTLTIQRTQQEDSAVYLCASSSRTGTSEETQYFGPGTRLLVL.

This sequence joins TRBV27 and TRBJ1-2; no clear D gene. Trimming took 4 bases from V and 8 from J, leaving 11 bases between them. The germline gives CDR1 MNHEY, CDR2 SMNVEV (reference sequence). This CDR3 has 12 residues. CDR3 bases: TGTGCCAGCAGTTCAACAGAAGCCGGCTACACCTTC. Amino acid sequence: CASSSTEAGYTF.

The V gene is TRBV6-5, the J gene TRBJ1-4; D gene uncertain. CDR1 and CDR2 from the germline V gene are MNHEY and SVGAGI. Trimming took 0 bases from V and 5 from J, leaving 13 bases between them. The CDR3 loop spans 16 amino acids. The CDR3 DNA reads as TGTGCCAGCAGTTACTCTCCCCACTCCCCAAATGAAAAACTGTTTTTT. It encodes CASSYSPHSPNEKLFF.

The rearrangement links TRBV10-3 to TRBJ2-3; weak D call: TRBD1 (5 bases). Trimming left V 5 bases short and J 5 bases short, with 8 bases between. CDR1 is ENHRY and CDR2 is SYGVKD in the germline V gene. The CDR3 consists of 12 residues. Here the CDR3 reads CAISQDRDTQYF. The CDR3 DNA sequence: TGTGCCATCAGTCAAGACAGAGATACGCAGTATTTT.

This sequence joins TRBV11-3 and TRBJ2-3; 14 nucleotides match TRBD2. The germline gives CDR1 SGHNT, CDR2 YENEEA. V dropped 4 bases and J dropped 6; count of bases not matched to a gene: 9. This CDR3 is built from 17 residues. As DNA, the CDR3 is TGTGCCAGCAGCTCCGGAGGACTAGCGGGGGGTTGGGATACGCAGTATTTT. This translates into CASSSGGLAGGWDTQYF. Filled out from reference TRBV11-3 and TRBJ2-3, the complete variable domain reads EAGVVQSPRYKIIEKKQPVAFWCNPISGHNTLYWYLQNLGQGPELLIRYENEEAVDDSQLPKDRFSAERLKGVDSTLKIQPAELGDSAVYLCASSSGGLAGGWDTQYFGPGTRLTVL.

The J gene is TRBJ2-5, the V gene TRBV2, with 11 bases fitting TRBD1. The CDR3 sequence is 15 residues long. Germline assignment: CDR1 SNHLY and CDR2 FYNNEI. V shed 2 bases, J shed 4 bases, and the junction held 3 bases outside the gene matches. For the CDR3, the DNA is TGTGCCAGCAGTGAATGGGGACAGGGGGTAGAGACCCAGTACTTC. Its protein is CASSEWGQGVETQYF.

The chain recombines TRBV9 with TRBJ2-3; 11 bases agree with TRBD2. This CDR3 spans 16 amino acids. Trimming cost V 2 bases and J 4 bases; bases outside gene matches: 6. Germline-derived CDR1 and CDR2 are SGDLS and YYNGEE. CDR3 sequence reads: CASSVIPSGGPDTQYF. In DNA, the CDR3 is TGTGCCAGCAGCGTCATTCCTAGCGGGGGGCCAGATACGCAGTATTTT.

V and J are TRBV19 and TRBJ1-1; D is perhaps TRBD1 (6 bases). V lost 1 base and J lost 0, with 12 bases in between. There are 16 residues in the CDR3. CDR1 and CDR2 (germline): LNHDA, SQIVND (reference sequence). The CDR3 DNA is TGTGCCAGTAGTATAGGGGCAGGGGCGGTGAACACTGAAGCTTTCTTT. Protein sequence: CASSIGAGAVNTEAFF. Based on the CDR3 plus reference TRBV19 and TRBJ1-1, the full variable domain is DGGITQSPKYLFRKEGQNVTLSCEQNLNHDAMYWYRQDPGQGLRLIYYSQIVNDFQKGDIAEGYSVSREKKESFPLTVTSAQKNPTAFYLCASSIGAGAVNTEAFFGQGTRLTVV.

V gene TRBV7-9 combines with J gene TRBJ2-7; D perhaps matches TRBD2 (7 bases). Germline CDR1 SEHNR, CDR2 FQNEAQ (reference sequence). With 8 bases removed from V and 6 bases from J, the gap between germline ends came to 20 bases. The CDR3 contains 14 residues. CDR3 region: CASGGGGGHPEQYF. CDR3 DNA: TGTGCCAGCGGGGGGGGAGGGGGACACCCCGAGCAGTACTTC.

There are many counts of this clone. This chain links TRBV7-8 with TRBJ2-3; TRBD2 agrees at 11 bases. CDR1 SGHVS and CDR2 FQNEAQ come from the germline V gene. The ends lost 1 base at V and 2 bases at J; junction bases unmatched: 2. The length of the CDR3 is 16 residues. The CDR3 nucleotides are TGTGCCAGCAGCTTAGTTAGCGGGGGGGCCACAGATACGCAGTATTTT. This translates into CASSLVSGGATDTQYF.

The genes are TRBV12-5 and TRBJ2-5; 8 nucleotides line up with TRBD1. CDR1 LGHNT and CDR2 FRNRAP come from the germline V gene. The CDR3 covers 12 residues. With V trimmed by 1 base and J by 13 bases, 5 bases remained unmatched. The CDR3 protein is CASGLEGQGGYF. The CDR3, as DNA: TGTGCTAGTGGTTTGGAAGGACAGGGCGGGTACTTC.